Described below is a single TCR beta chain sequence and its context. Its target antigen remains unknown. No clone much larger than this one lies a single base away; base qualities are absent. This entry is derived from a study of immunodeficiency (dated by TCRdb to between 2017 and 2020). General notes on the study: Repertoire analysis was performed to search for VDJ recombination defects and oligoclonality.

Before TCR sequencing, CD3+CD8+ T cells were sorted out of fresh PBMCs. What the study reported, not specific to this receptor: Severe oligoclonality, judged by top-100 and total clonotype frequencies, was seen in patient CD8+ but not CD4+ T cells. In the entropy comparisons of patients against healthy controls, patients were shown as n=3 (open circles), and an effect of thymic development was suggested only as a possibility. Compared with control CD8+ T cells, patient CD8+ T cells had restricted TRB V-J pairing and reduced productive entropy.

V is reduced by 2 bases and J by 2 bases, leaving a spacing of 13 bases between them. From a lookup of the germline V gene, CDR1 and CDR2 are MNHEY and SVGAGI. From the cysteine up to the phenylalanine, the CDR3 has a length of 15 residues. The retained sequence is limited to the CDR3, 45 bases, with the frame set at the first base. Genomic DNA was extracted with the QIAamp DNA Blood Mini Kit and sent for immunoSEQ repertoire analysis. Using a standard quantity of genomic DNA template, multiplex PCR was run to amplify the CDR3 regions. The PCR products underwent sequencing on an Illumina platform. In the paper's pipeline: Sequences were mapped to a reference, using V, D and J gene definitions from IMGT. Closely related sequences were merged by a nearest-neighbor clustering algorithm so that PCR and sequencing errors were removed. V, D and J usage in productive unique and total sequences was analyzed using ImmunoSEQ Analyzer tools and R version 3.6.1. The immuneACCESS repertoire file appears here via TCRdb, limited to in-frame rearrangements. These files lack a portion of the clones; in checked studies, under half of the deficit traces to unresolved V genes, and the cause of the others is not known. V, J and clone size were drawn from that table, and D and trimming were deduced from the DNA. The sample table lists a few thousand clones, around nine tenths of them with a count of one. Jointly, the top ten make up 12% of the sample.

Recombination joined TRBV6-5 with TRBJ2-7; matching of 5 bases hints at TRBD2 as the D gene. This receptor was taken from a human donor in good health. Input material: CD8+ T cells from blood. CDR3 protein: CASSYPLAGTYEQYF. The sequenced DNA: TGTGCCAGCAGTTACCCCCTGGCCGGGACCTACGAGCAGTACTTC.